Following are 21 T cell receptor beta chains from one sample sequenced in a study of identifying expanded T cells in peripheral blood. The table came from immunoSEQ multiplex PCR; TCRdb's copy has only in-frame clones and leaves some out. The table has about 110,000 clones, around 89% seen once. The sequencing input was blood. Receptor source: a person aged 18 to 70 in good health.

V gene TRBV13 combines with J gene TRBJ1-2; 10 bases agree with TRBD1. Germline CDR1 is PRHDT and CDR2 is FYEKMQ (reference sequence). CDR3 length: 14 residues. The V segment lost 5 bases and the J segment 6 bases; nucleotides outside the gene matches: 6. The CDR3 region has the DNA TGTGCCAGCAGCACCGTCGACAGGGGGCATGGCTACACCTTC. It yields the protein CASSTVDRGHGYTF.

V usage is TRBV6-5 and J usage is TRBJ1-4; no definite D call. This CDR3 is 16 amino acids long. V lost 0 bases and J 6 bases, leaving 14 bases between the germline ends. CDR1 is MNHEY and CDR2 is SVGAGI in the germline V gene. The CDR3, as DNA: TGTGCCAGCAGTTACTCGGGAGGGCAGGTGTATGAAAAACTGTTTTTT. This translates into CASSYSGGQVYEKLFF.

The chain recombines TRBV7-2 with TRBJ1-2; the match to TRBD1 covers 8 bases. The CDR3 totals 13 residues. CDR1 and CDR2 (germline): SGHTA, FQGNSA. V gave up 1 base and J gave up 8 bases; unmatched junction bases: 3. DNA of the CDR3: TGTGCCAGCAGCTTAGAGTCAGGGGGCGGCTACACCTTC. Its protein product is CASSLESGGGYTF.

This clone was seen only once. The chain employs TRBV30 and TRBJ2-3; D not resolved. The V end lost 0 bases, the J end lost 4 bases, and 17 bases lay between the germline ends. The CDR3 length is 16 residues. Germline-derived CDR1 and CDR2 are GTSNPN and SVGIG (reference sequence). CDR3 in amino acids: CAWSVLGVSWADTQYF. CDR3 nucleotide sequence: TGTGCCTGGAGTGTACTGGGTGTATCATGGGCAGATACGCAGTATTTT. The full variable domain, completed using reference TRBV30 and TRBJ2-3, is SQTIHQWPATLVQPVGSPLSLECTVEGTSNPNLYWYRQAAGRGLQLLFYSVGIGQISSEVPQNLSASRPQDRQFILSSKKLLLSDSGFYLCAWSVLGVSWADTQYFGPGTRLTVL.

This clone was recorded once. The chain recombines TRBV2 with TRBJ2-7; D is perhaps TRBD2 (7 bases). CDR3 length equals 15 residues. Germline V gene sequence: CDR1 SNHLY, CDR2 FYNNEI. V was cut by 3 bases and J by 3 bases, with 15 bases left in between. The CDR3, as DNA: TGTGCCAGCAGTGATTTTACGGGGGGCGACTACGAGCAGTACTTC. It specifies CASSDFTGGDYEQYF. Variable domain in full (rest from reference TRBV2 and TRBJ2-7): EPEVTQTPSHQVTQMGQEVILRCVPISNHLYFYWYRQILGQKVEFLVSFYNNEISEKSEIFDDQFSVERPDGSNFTLKIRSTKLEDSAMYFCASSDFTGGDYEQYFGPGTRLTVT.

Regarding this clone: The same CDR3 arises from other DNA sequences in this sample as well. The V gene is TRBV7-2, the J gene TRBJ2-3; no clear D gene. This CDR3 comprises 12 residues. The germline gives CDR1 SGHTA, CDR2 FQGNSA. Trimming pared 1 base from V and 3 bases from J, leaving 2 bases between. CDR3: CASSLDTDTQYF. The CDR3 region has the DNA TGTGCCAGCAGCTTAGATACAGATACGCAGTATTTT.

The chain uses TRBV5-6 and TRBJ1-2; D uncertain. This CDR3 has 14 residues. The V end was cut by 4 bases, the J end by 4 bases, with 14 bases between. CDR1 and CDR2 from the germline V gene are SGHDT and YYEEEE. The CDR3 region is CASSLQRRFYGYTF. CDR3 DNA sequence: TGTGCCAGCAGCCTTCAAAGGCGATTCTATGGCTACACCTTC.

This chain connects TRBV11-2 to TRBJ2-1; no firm D call. V lost 6 bases to trimming and J lost 6 bases, with 9 bases between them. CDR1 is SGHAT, CDR2 FQNNGV, per germline. This CDR3 comprises 12 residues. This CDR3 reads CASSIETNEQFF. In nucleotides, the CDR3 is TGTGCCAGCAGTATCGAGACCAATGAGCAGTTCTTC.

The chain carries TRBV29-1 and TRBJ2-5; 7 positions match TRBD2. CDR3 length: 15 residues. V lost 3 bases and J lost 2; bases outside the gene matches: 9. CDR1 and CDR2 (germline): SQVTM, ANQGSEA. CDR3 amino acids: CSVDGIAGLQETQYF. The DNA for the CDR3 is TGCAGCGTTGATGGGATAGCGGGCCTACAAGAGACCCAGTACTTC.

This clone was counted once. The rearrangement joins TRBV29-1 to TRBJ2-7, with 7 bases aligning to TRBD1. CDR3 length equals 12 residues. Germline V gene sequence: CDR1 SQVTM, CDR2 ANQGSEA. The ends lost 6 bases at V and 3 bases at J; junction bases unmatched: 5. CDR3 coding DNA: TGCAGCGTGAGCCGGGACAGCTACGAGCAGTACTTC. It codes for CSVSRDSYEQYF.

This clone occurred once. The chain has TRBV11-2 and TRBJ2-5; D is possibly TRBD2 (6 bases). Trimming left V 5 bases short and J 7 bases short, with 23 bases between. CDR1 is SGHAT, CDR2 FQNNGV, per germline. This CDR3 region has 16 residues. The CDR3 spells CASSGGPGTFGGTQYF. DNA of the CDR3: TGTGCCAGCAGCGGAGGACCGGGGACTTTTGGCGGGACCCAGTACTTC.

This clone was detected only once. The CDR3 coding sequence is TGTGCCAGCAGCTTAGCGACAGGATTCCAAGAGACCCAGTACTTC. Translated, it gives CASSLATGFQETQYF. The chain carries TRBV7-2 and TRBJ2-5; TRBD1 is a possible D gene (6 bases). The CDR3 sequence is 15 residues long. Germline CDR1 SGHTA, CDR2 FQGNSA. V was trimmed by 0 bases and J by 1 base, leaving 9 bases between them.

The chain links TRBV7-9 to TRBJ2-7; a weak D match, TRBD2 (5 bases). V lost 1 base and J lost 7, with 11 bases in between. CDR3 size: 13 residues. Germline V lookup: CDR1 SEHNR, CDR2 FQNEAQ (reference sequence). The CDR3 DNA sequence: TGTGCCAGCAGCTTAGAAGCGGAAAAGGAGCAGTACTTC. It specifies CASSLEAEKEQYF.

As to this clone: Sequence at one end of the junction differs from germline and may be a read error. In nucleotides, the CDR3 is TGTGCCAGCAGTTCCAGGGCATTTGAAGCTTCCTTT. This encodes CASSSRAFEASF. The chain carries TRBV5-6 and TRBJ1-1; D perhaps matches TRBD1 (5 bases). Germline loops: CDR1 SGHDT, CDR2 YYEEEE. The CDR3 totals 12 residues.

This chain connects TRBV7-9 to TRBJ1-1; weak D call: TRBD1 (5 bases). V lost 1 base, J lost 5 bases, and 17 bases lay in between. CDR1 and CDR2 (germline): SEHNR, FQNEAQ (reference sequence). The CDR3 contains 16 residues. The CDR3 DNA sequence: TGTGCCAGCAGCTTAGACCCCGGGGCCTTTCATACTGAAGCTTTCTTT. As protein: CASSLDPGAFHTEAFF.

This rearrangement joins TRBV7-2 to TRBJ2-3; D uncertain. The CDR3 is made up of 16 amino acids. Germline-derived CDR1 and CDR2 are SGHTA and FQGNSA. V lost 1 base, J lost 5 bases, and 16 bases lay in between. CDR3 nucleotides: TGTGCCAGCAGCTTAGTTGCCCGGCACGGAAAAGATACGCAGTATTTT. Its protein is CASSLVARHGKDTQYF.

This sequence joins TRBV10-2 and TRBJ2-1; 7 bases match TRBD1. CDR3 size: 14 residues. V was clipped by 5 bases and J by 9 bases; unmatched bases: 10. The V gene's germline CDR1 is WSHSY and CDR2 SAAADI. The CDR3 spells CASSWAEGASEQFF. The DNA for the CDR3 is TGCGCCAGCAGTTGGGCAGAGGGGGCCAGTGAGCAGTTCTTC.

This clone showed up just once. Other DNA sequences from this sample encode an identical CDR3 as well. The chain combines TRBV7-2 with TRBJ2-7; no reliable D call. Germline CDR1 and CDR2: SGHTA and FQGNSA. The CDR3 is made up of 11 amino acids. The V gene lost 5 bases and the J gene lost 3 bases, with 5 bases spanning the gap. The chain's CDR3 is CASSLLYEQYF. In DNA form, the CDR3 reads TGTGCCAGCAGCCTCCTCTACGAGCAGTACTTC. Full variable domain (missing parts from reference TRBV7-2 and TRBJ2-7): GAGVSQSPSNKVTEKGKDVELRCDPISGHTALYWYRQSLGQGLEFLIYFQGNSAPDKSGLPSDRFSAERTGGSVSTLTIQRTQQEDSAVYLCASSLLYEQYFGPGTRLTVT.

The chain has TRBV2 and TRBJ2-7; 10 bases are a match to TRBD2. Trimming took 7 bases from V and 3 from J; bases not matched to a gene: 6. This CDR3 spans 14 amino acids. Germline V gene data show CDR1 as SNHLY and CDR2 as FYNNEI. The chain's CDR3 is CASTLAGGSYEQYF. The CDR3 region has the DNA TGTGCCAGCACCTTAGCGGGGGGAAGCTACGAGCAGTACTTC.

Note on this clone: At one boundary the junction diverges from the germline segment, which might be a read error. The V gene is TRBV4-1, the J gene TRBJ1-4; a possible D gene is TRBD1 (5 bases). The CDR3 covers 15 residues. Germline V gives CDR1 MGHRA, CDR2 YSYEKL. The CDR3 sequence: CASSHSRDPDERLFF. The CDR3 nucleotides read TGCGCCAGCAGCCATTCTAGGGACCCAGATGAAAGACTGTTTTTT.

The J gene is TRBJ2-7, the V gene TRBV15; TRBD1 agrees at 7 bases. V lost 5 bases, J lost 7 bases, and 14 bases stayed unmatched. Germline CDR1 is LNHNV and CDR2 is YYDKDF (reference sequence). The CDR3 loop spans 15 amino acids. DNA for the CDR3: TGTGCCACCAGCGGGATAACGGGACAGAAGGTAGAGCAGTACTTC. Translation: CATSGITGQKVEQYF.